A single sample gave rise to the 16 T cell receptor beta chains below, sequenced in a study of PD-1 blockade in classical Hodgkin lymphoma. This sample's time point: cycle 4 day 1 (C4D1), after about 6 weeks of nivolumab. Relapse after autologous stem cell transplantation occurred in every patient, and brentuximab vedotin exposure varied. Profiling relied on immunoSEQ multiplex PCR, and the TCRdb table lists in-frame clones only, not all of them. The data contain 23,000 or so clones, 85% to 90% of them singletons. The sequencing used peripheral blood mononuclear cells (PBMCs), collected before the fourth cycle of nivolumab. These TCRs come from a human donor with classical Hodgkin lymphoma.

The V gene is TRBV5-1, the J gene TRBJ1-2, with TRBD1 matching over 7 bases. CDR3 size: 16 residues. Per the germline V gene, CDR1 is SGHRS and CDR2 is YFSETQ. The V gene end was trimmed by 4 bases and the J gene end by 1 base; junction bases not matched to a gene: 10. The CDR3 DNA reads as TGCGCCAGCAGCCCTGGGACAGCCTCTCTTAACTATGGCTACACCTTC. Residues: CASSPGTASLNYGYTF. The variable domain in full, completed from reference TRBV5-1 and TRBJ1-2, reads KAGVTQTPRYLIKTRGQQVTLSCSPISGHRSVSWYQQTPGQGLQFLFEYFSETQRNKGNFPGRFSGRQFSNSRSEMNVSTLELGDSALYLCASSPGTASLNYGYTFGSGTRLTVV.

The genes are TRBV9 and TRBJ2-4, with 8 nucleotides matching TRBD1. CDR3 length: 16 residues. Looked up from germline, CDR1 is SGDLS and CDR2 is YYNGEE. J was trimmed by 7 bases and V by 4 bases; bases with no gene match: 13. The CDR3 sequence is CASSFYKSGGRNIQYF. In DNA, the CDR3 is TGTGCCAGCAGCTTCTATAAGTCAGGGGGCCGGAACATTCAGTACTTC.

This chain connects TRBV5-5 to TRBJ1-5; D might be TRBD1 (6 bases). CDR1 and CDR2 from the germline V gene are SGHKS and YYEKEE (reference sequence). Trimming pared 1 base from V and 5 bases from J, leaving 10 bases between. The CDR3 spans 14 residues. The CDR3 protein is CASSLWAGDQPQHF. In DNA form, the CDR3 reads TGTGCCAGCAGCTTGTGGGCAGGGGATCAGCCCCAGCATTTT.

The genes are TRBV27 and TRBJ2-2; D unresolved. CDR3 size: 12 residues. V was pared by 3 bases and J by 4 bases, with 3 bases between. The germline gives CDR1 MNHEY, CDR2 SMNVEV (reference sequence). CDR3 protein: CASSFGTGELFF. As DNA, the CDR3 is TGTGCCAGCAGTTTCGGCACCGGGGAGCTGTTTTTT.

This clone was seen only once. The rearrangement links TRBV5-4 to TRBJ2-1, with TRBD1 matching over 9 bases. The ends lost 4 bases at V and 9 bases at J; junction bases unmatched: 17. Germline loops: CDR1 SGHNT, CDR2 YYREEE (reference sequence). CDR3 length: 17 amino acids. The CDR3 bases are TGTGCCAGCAGCCGAGTAGGGAGACAGGGGGTTTCAAGTGAGCAGTTCTTC. Translating it yields CASSRVGRQGVSSEQFF.

The chain employs TRBV2 and TRBJ1-5; a weak D match, TRBD1 (6 bases). Germline assignment: CDR1 SNHLY and CDR2 FYNNEI. This CDR3 has 15 amino acids. V shed 2 bases and J shed 1 base, with 9 bases lying between them. This CDR3 is CASSEQGLSNQPQHF. CDR3 DNA: TGTGCCAGCAGTGAACAGGGGTTGAGCAATCAGCCCCAGCATTTT.

The chain's CDR3 is CASSEGHWTGEQYF. Here the CDR3 DNA reads TGTGCCAGCAGTGAGGGACATTGGACGGGGGAGCAGTACTTC. The gene calls are TRBV6-1 and TRBJ2-7; D may be TRBD1 (6 bases). Germline CDR1 reads MNHNS; CDR2 reads SASEGT. V was pared by 3 bases and J by 7 bases, with 16 bases between. This CDR3 is 14 amino acids long.

This clone turned up a few times. The gene calls are TRBV11-2 and TRBJ1-2; D is ambiguous. V was clipped by 0 bases and J by 3 bases, with 8 bases between them. The CDR3 spans 14 residues. Looked up from germline, CDR1 is SGHAT and CDR2 is FQNNGV. The CDR3 region has the DNA TGTGCCAGCAGCTTAGAGCTGGGAGACTATGGCTACACCTTC. Translated: CASSLELGDYGYTF.

The genes are TRBV29-1 and TRBJ2-7; 8 nucleotides line up with TRBD2. After removal of 6 bases from V and 7 bases from J, the junction contained 11 bases not matched to a gene. CDR3 length equals 13 residues. The germline gives CDR1 SQVTM, CDR2 ANQGSEA. CDR3 protein: CSVAPGLGVEQYF. CDR3 DNA: TGCAGCGTGGCACCGGGACTAGGTGTGGAGCAGTACTTC.

This clone was picked up one time. The chain has TRBV19 and TRBJ2-5; the D is unclear. Germline CDR1 reads LNHDA; CDR2 reads SQIVND (reference sequence). V gave up 5 bases and J gave up 0 bases, with 13 bases separating them. The CDR3 spans 15 residues. Here the CDR3 DNA reads TGTGCCAGTAGTGAAGGGCAGGCCAACCAAGAGACCCAGTACTTC. It is translated as CASSEGQANQETQYF.

The chain has TRBV6-5 and TRBJ1-4, with unresolved D. The V gene's germline CDR1 is MNHEY and CDR2 SVGAGI. Trimming took off 0 bases at V and 1 base at J, with 3 bases between the two ends. The CDR3 loop spans 14 amino acids. The CDR3 DNA is TGTGCCAGCAGTTACTCGGTAACTAATGAAAAACTGTTTTTT. Translating gives CASSYSVTNEKLFF.

The V gene is TRBV7-3, the J gene TRBJ1-6, with a tentative D call TRBD1 (5 bases). This CDR3 comprises 15 residues. CDR1 is SGHTA, CDR2 FQGTGA, per germline. Trimming shortened V by 5 bases and J by 4 bases, and 12 bases separated the two germline ends. CDR3 DNA sequence: TGTGCCAGCAGCCACGACAGCTTTTATAATTCACCCCTCCACTTT. Residues: CASSHDSFYNSPLHF.

This clone was seen once. The CDR3 here is CASSLFWRDRSMNTEAFF. CDR3 DNA sequence: TGTGCCAGCAGCTTGTTCTGGAGGGATAGGTCGATGAACACTGAAGCTTTCTTT. This rearrangement joins TRBV5-6 to TRBJ1-1; D call uncertain. Germline CDR1 reads SGHDT; CDR2 reads YYEEEE. The V end was cut by 1 base, the J end by 0 bases, with 19 bases between. The CDR3 runs to 18 residues.

The rearrangement uses TRBV10-3 and TRBJ2-6; D may be TRBD1 (5 bases). Between the trimmed V and J ends, which lost 2 bases and 0 bases, there was a span of 8 bases. Germline CDR1 is ENHRY and CDR2 is SYGVKD. There are 16 residues in the CDR3. The CDR3 region is CAISEQGRSGANVLTF. DNA of the CDR3: TGTGCCATCAGTGAGCAGGGCCGCTCTGGGGCCAACGTCCTGACTTTC.

DNA for the CDR3: TGTGCCAGCTCACGAAGACAGGGGGACTACAATGAGCAGTTCTTC. Amino acids: CASSRRQGDYNEQFF. The rearrangement links TRBV18 to TRBJ2-1; 9 bases align to TRBD1. There are 15 residues in the CDR3. The germline V gene encodes CDR1 KGHSH and CDR2 LQKENI. Trimming cost V 4 bases and J 3 bases; bases outside gene matches: 4.

This chain joins TRBV6-5 and TRBJ2-5, with 9 bases lining up with TRBD1. The CDR3 totals 15 residues. Germline-derived CDR1 and CDR2 are MNHEY and SVGAGI. The junction had 8 bases not matched to a gene; V was cut back by 6 bases and J by 3 bases. CDR3 residues: CASSPWTGDEETQYF. The CDR3 DNA follows: TGTGCCAGCAGCCCTTGGACAGGGGACGAAGAGACCCAGTACTTC.